This is a list of T cell receptor beta chains from one sample in a study of CD8+ T cells in alopecia areata. Assay: immunoSEQ multiplex PCR; the TCRdb copy retains only in-frame clones and omits some. The table includes 150,000 to 200,000 clones, 67% detected once. The sample consisted of CD8+ T cells sorted from blood, taken at week 0. Receptors were obtained from a human donor with alopecia areata. The CDR3 runs from the conserved cysteine through the conserved F or W. Each record gives: clone size, J gene, V gene, D gene, CDR3 protein, CDR3 DNA. The D gene is left open where the match is weak. Size is stated for part of the rows, as once, few or many counts, or as a class when the clone is expanded.

.	TRBJ1-5	TRBV15	TRBD1	CATSVGQGKYQPQHF	TGTGCCACCAGCGTTGGACAGGGGAAATATCAGCCCCAGCATTTT
.	TRBJ2-1	TRBV10-3	.	CAISESEGGSYNEQFF	TGTGCCATCAGTGAGTCCGAGGGGGGGTCCTACAATGAGCAGTTCTTC
.	TRBJ2-2	TRBV5-5	.	CASSLWDGVTGELFF	TGTGCCAGCAGCTTGTGGGACGGAGTCACCGGGGAGCTGTTTTTT
.	TRBJ2-7	TRBV29-1	TRBD1	CSVEQGARGYEQYF	TGCAGCGTGGAACAGGGGGCGCGGGGCTACGAGCAGTACTTC
.	TRBJ2-7	TRBV30	.	CAWSAGSYEQYF	TGTGCCTGGAGTGCAGGGTCCTACGAGCAGTACTTC
.	TRBJ1-1	TRBV29-1	.	CSVHGGVNTEAFF	TGCAGCGTCCATGGGGGGGTTAACACTGAAGCTTTCTTT
.	TRBJ2-3	TRBV2	.	CASRGTTDTQYF	TGTGCCAGCAGAGGGACAACAGATACGCAGTATTTT
.	TRBJ2-2	TRBV13	.	CASEARDNTGELFF	TGTGCCAGCGAGGCCAGAGATAACACCGGGGAGCTGTTTTTT
.	TRBJ2-7	TRBV5-6	.	CASSLQQVYEQYF	TGTGCCAGCAGTTTGCAACAGGTCTACGAGCAGTACTTC
.	TRBJ2-3	TRBV29-1	TRBD2	CSVEAWRGGGTDTQYF	TGCAGCGTTGAAGCTTGGCGGGGGGGTGGCACAGATACGCAGTATTTT
few	TRBJ1-1	TRBV29-1	TRBD1	CSVRTGSSTEAFF	TGCAGCGTACGGACAGGGTCTAGCACTGAAGCTTTCTTT
.	TRBJ1-2	TRBV25-1	.	CASSMGDYGYTF	TGTGCCAGCAGTATGGGGGACTATGGCTACACCTTC
few	TRBJ1-5	TRBV5-6	.	CASSFGTVPNQPQHF	TGTGCCAGCAGCTTCGGGACCGTTCCCAATCAGCCCCAGCATTTT
.	TRBJ2-5	TRBV7-9	.	CASSLSWQETQYF	TGTGCCAGCAGCTTGAGCTGGCAAGAGACCCAGTACTTC
few	TRBJ1-1	TRBV5-1	.	CASSLEPGTEAFF	TGCGCCAGCAGCTTGGAACCGGGAACTGAAGCTTTCTTT
.	TRBJ2-5	TRBV7-3	.	CASSPLGGAGETQYF	TGTGCCAGCAGTCCCTTGGGGGGTGCGGGAGAGACCCAGTACTTC
.	TRBJ1-2	TRBV9	.	CASKEAGGYTF	TGTGCCAGCAAGGAGGCCGGGGGCTACACCTTC
few	TRBJ2-2	TRBV11-2	TRBD2	CASSFLVSRGVPGELFF	TGTGCCAGCAGCTTCCTCGTGAGCCGGGGGGTCCCCGGGGAGCTGTTTTTT
.	TRBJ2-7	TRBV29-1	.	CSVEGLGGYEQYF	TGCAGCGTTGAAGGATTGGGAGGTTACGAGCAGTACTTC
.	TRBJ1-4	TRBV30	.	CAWSDDRFNEKLFF	TGTGCCTGGAGCGACGACAGATTCAATGAAAAACTGTTTTTT
.	TRBJ2-6	TRBV13	.	CASSLGRALGGANVLTF	TGTGCCAGCAGCTTAGGCAGGGCTTTGGGTGGGGCCAACGTCCTGACTTTC
.	TRBJ2-3	TRBV30	.	CAWSEMLTTTSTDTQYF	TGTGCCTGGAGTGAAATGCTGACCACAACTAGCACAGATACGCAGTATTTT
.	TRBJ1-1	TRBV30	.	CACSDVTEAFF	TGTGCCTGTTCAGACGTCACTGAAGCTTTCTTT